This entry is about one TCR beta chain. Its antigen is as yet unknown. This specimen comes from a study of cytomegalovirus exposure and HLA in healthy donors. Study summary: Earlier findings included roughly 100 million unique TCR beta sequences obtained from 150 million to 200 million T cells.

The CDR3 runs 17 residues. The germline CDR1 and CDR2 sequences are LGHNA and YSLEER. Trimming cost V 3 bases and J 0 bases, with 15 bases left between them. Whole-study results and caveats: Later on, an analysis tied some 17,000 TCR beta sequences to HLA alleles at 0.05 false discovery rate. Other equally common chains were less clonally expanded than HLA-associated TCR beta chains, a later analysis showed.

In the PCR, 60 Vbeta and 13 Jbeta primers were used. Sequencing used immunoSEQ multiplex PCR; TCRdb keeps in-frame clones, though not all of them. The sample holds 75,000 to 100,000 clones, around 79% seen once. J is TRBJ2-4 and V is TRBV4-3; tentatively, D is TRBD2 (6 bases). This clonotype was obtained from a female donor in good health and CMV-seropositive. Material: PBMCs. CDR3 amino acids: CASSQWGQGLAKNIQYF. The CDR3 nucleotides are TGCGCCAGCAGCCAGTGGGGCCAGGGACTAGCCAAAAACATTCAGTACTTC.